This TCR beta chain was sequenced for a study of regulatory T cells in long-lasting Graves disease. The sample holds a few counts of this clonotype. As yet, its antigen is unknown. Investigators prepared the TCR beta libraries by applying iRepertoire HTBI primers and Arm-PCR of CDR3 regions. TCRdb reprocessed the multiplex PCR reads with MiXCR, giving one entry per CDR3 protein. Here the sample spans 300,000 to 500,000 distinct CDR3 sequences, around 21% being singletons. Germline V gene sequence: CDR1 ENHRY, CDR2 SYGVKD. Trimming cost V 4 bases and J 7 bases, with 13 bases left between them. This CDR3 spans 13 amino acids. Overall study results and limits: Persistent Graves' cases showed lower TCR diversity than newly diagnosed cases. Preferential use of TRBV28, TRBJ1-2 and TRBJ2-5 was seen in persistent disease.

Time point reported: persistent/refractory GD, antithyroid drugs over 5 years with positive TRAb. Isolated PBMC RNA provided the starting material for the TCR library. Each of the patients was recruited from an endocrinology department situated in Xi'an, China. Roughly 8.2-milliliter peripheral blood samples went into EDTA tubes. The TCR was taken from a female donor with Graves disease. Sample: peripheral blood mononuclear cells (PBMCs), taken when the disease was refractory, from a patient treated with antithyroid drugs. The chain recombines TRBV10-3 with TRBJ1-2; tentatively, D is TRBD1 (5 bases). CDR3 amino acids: CAISVLQGSGYTF. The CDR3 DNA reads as TGTGCCATCAGTGTCCTCCAGGGCTCTGGCTACACCTTC.